This passage covers 22 T cell receptor beta chains from one sample sequenced in a study of TIL therapy for anti-PD-1-resistant metastatic lung cancer. Sequencing used immunoSEQ v3. Clones were sequenced by immunoSEQ multiplex PCR, and TCRdb holds only the in-frame ones, with some missing. This table holds about 13,000 clones, approximately 66% found once. The time point was: pre-treatment sample, taken before nivolumab and TIL therapy. The tumor samples were excised metastases, mostly pleural nodules or supraclavicular lymph nodes. The starting material was tumor tissue, obtained at baseline. These receptors all come from a woman aged 30 to 85 with non-small cell lung cancer.

This chain uses TRBV7-3 with TRBJ2-3, with a possible D match to TRBD2 (6 bases). The CDR3 has 16 residues. Germline CDR1 and CDR2: SGHTA and FQGTGA. The V end lost 2 bases, the J end lost 0 bases, and 12 bases lay between the germline ends. This CDR3 reads CASSLWGGGSTDTQYF. The CDR3 region has the DNA TGTGCCAGCAGCTTATGGGGAGGCGGAAGCACAGATACGCAGTATTTT. The entire variable domain, with the rest obtained from reference TRBV7-3 and TRBJ2-3, is as follows: GAGVSQTPSNKVTEKGKYVELRCDPISGHTALYWYRQSLGQGPEFLIYFQGTGAADDSGLPNDRFFAVRPEGSVSTLKIQRTERGDSAVYLCASSLWGGGSTDTQYFGPGTRLTVL.

The chain recombines TRBV7-1 with TRBJ2-6; D is possibly TRBD2 (5 bases). TRBV7-1 is given ORF status, its function remaining uncertain. V was cut by 4 bases and J by 1 base, with 11 bases left in between. CDR3 length: 16 residues. CDR3 sequence reads: CASSFSGDSGANVLTF. As DNA, the CDR3 is TGTGCCAGCAGCTTCTCCGGGGATTCTGGGGCCAACGTCCTGACTTTC.

This clone was detected only a few times. The chain links TRBV7-9 to TRBJ2-3, with 9 bases matching TRBD2. The CDR3 consists of 15 residues. V was clipped by 0 bases and J by 4 bases; unmatched bases: 2. Looked up from germline, CDR1 is SEHNR and CDR2 is FQNEAQ (reference sequence). For the CDR3, the DNA is TGTGCCAGCAGCTTAGCGGCGGGGGGGGCAGATACGCAGTATTTT. This translates into CASSLAAGGADTQYF. Variable domain in full (rest from reference TRBV7-9 and TRBJ2-3): DTGVSQNPRHKITKRGQNVTFRCDPISEHNRLYWYRQTLGQGPEFLTYFQNEAQLEKSRLLSDRFSAERPKGSFSTLEIQRTEQGDSAMYLCASSLAAGGADTQYFGPGTRLTVL.

V gene TRBV27 combines with J gene TRBJ2-5; either TRBD1 or TRBD2 may fit D (6 bases each). Germline loops: CDR1 MNHEY, CDR2 SMNVEV (reference sequence). There are 13 residues in the CDR3. V was trimmed by 7 bases and J by 4 bases, leaving 13 bases between them. CDR3 DNA: TGTGCCAGCACTCGACGGGGGCCAGAGACCCAGTACTTC. Translation gives CASTRRGPETQYF.

The CDR3 is CASSLAGLGGELFF. Written as DNA, the CDR3 is TGTGCCAGCAGCTTAGCGGGCCTTGGCGGGGAGCTGTTTTTT. The J gene is TRBJ2-2, the V gene TRBV5-5; D is perhaps TRBD2 (6 bases). The CDR3 spans 14 residues. Germline V CDR1 and CDR2: SGHKS, YYEKEE (reference sequence). Trimming stripped 2 bases from V and 7 bases from J, with 12 bases between.

V is TRBV4-1 and J is TRBJ2-5, with D perhaps being TRBD1 or TRBD2 (5 bases each). CDR3 size: 16 residues. Between the trimmed V and J ends, which lost 4 bases and 5 bases, there was a span of 20 bases. Germline V gives CDR1 MGHRA, CDR2 YSYEKL. The DNA for the CDR3 is TGCGCCAGCAGCCCAGTCCTAGCCGGGACGGGGGAGACCCAGTACTTC. This translates into CASSPVLAGTGETQYF.

This clone was detected only a few times. V is TRBV7-8 and J is TRBJ2-7; D is uncertain. V lost 2 bases and J lost 6, with 11 bases in between. The CDR3 extends over 13 amino acids. Germline CDR1 and CDR2: SGHVS and FQNEAQ. DNA for the CDR3: TGTGCCAGCAGCTTAATCTCTCGCTCCGAGCAGTACTTC. Amino acid sequence: CASSLISRSEQYF.

The chain uses TRBV15 and TRBJ2-7; unclear D gene. Trimming left V 3 bases short and J 2 bases short, with 11 bases between. The CDR3 totals 14 residues. CDR1 is LNHNV, CDR2 YYDKDF, per germline (reference sequence). CDR3 in DNA: TGTGCCACCAGCAGGGAAGGTGTTACCTACGAGCAGTACTTC. Translating it yields CATSREGVTYEQYF. The full variable domain, rest sourced from reference TRBV15 and TRBJ2-7, is DAMVIQNPRYQVTQFGKPVTLSCSQTLNHNVMYWYQQKSSQAPKLLFHYYDKDFNNEADTPDNFQSRRPNTSFCFLDIRSPGLGDTAMYLCATSREGVTYEQYFGPGTRLTVT.

CDR3 in amino acids: CASEGVLADTQYF. The CDR3 nucleotides are TGTGCCAGCGAAGGGGTGCTTGCAGATACGCAGTATTTT. This rearrangement joins TRBV28 to TRBJ2-3; tentative D call: TRBD1 (5 bases). The germline V gene has CDR1 MDHEN and CDR2 SYDVKM. The CDR3 has 13 amino acids. Trimming left V 8 bases short and J 4 bases short, with 13 bases between.

V and J are TRBV11-2 and TRBJ1-4; no definite D call. The CDR3 has 14 residues. Germline V gene data show CDR1 as SGHAT and CDR2 as FQNNGV. Trimming took 0 bases from V and 6 from J, leaving 8 bases between them. The CDR3 nucleotides read TGTGCCAGCAGCTTAGATCCTGGGGATGAAAAACTGTTTTTT. Translating gives CASSLDPGDEKLFF.

The chain uses TRBV19 and TRBJ2-1, with 8 positions matching TRBD2. V was clipped by 0 bases and J by 6 bases; unmatched bases: 7. Germline-derived CDR1 and CDR2 are LNHDA and SQIVND (reference sequence). This CDR3 contains 16 residues. Here the CDR3 reads CASSIDSGAYLNEQFF. CDR3 nucleotides: TGTGCCAGTAGTATAGATAGCGGGGCTTACCTCAATGAGCAGTTCTTC.

The chain employs TRBV4-1 and TRBJ2-3, with TRBD2 identical over 10 bases. Germline-derived CDR1 and CDR2 are MGHRA and YSYEKL. Losses at the gene ends were 2 bases for V and 4 bases for J; bases not matched to a gene: 9. The CDR3 consists of 17 residues. The CDR3 bases are TGCGCCAGCAGCCAACGGACTAGCGGTAGGGAGGCAGATACGCAGTATTTT. Amino acids: CASSQRTSGREADTQYF.

This clone was seen a handful of times. The chain uses TRBV9 and TRBJ2-3; D unresolved. V was trimmed by 3 bases and J by 6 bases, leaving 8 bases between them. Germline CDR1 reads SGDLS; CDR2 reads YYNGEE. CDR3 size: 12 residues. This chain's CDR3 is CASSAQMDTQYF. CDR3 in DNA: TGTGCCAGCAGCGCTCAAATGGATACGCAGTATTTT.

This chain connects TRBV28 to TRBJ1-5; 8 bases align to TRBD1. The J segment lost 7 bases and the V segment lost 7 bases, leaving 18 bases of the junction unmatched. CDR1 and CDR2 from the germline V gene are MDHEN and SYDVKM. The CDR3 sequence is 17 residues long. CDR3 sequence: CASNLVGQGGIRQPQHF. CDR3 bases: TGTGCCAGCAACCTCGTTGGACAGGGTGGGATTAGGCAGCCCCAGCATTTT.

The V and J genes are TRBV28 and TRBJ2-2, with D possibly being TRBD1 (5 bases). The CDR3 consists of 15 residues. Trimming pared 5 bases from V and 0 bases from J, leaving 10 bases between. Germline V gives CDR1 MDHEN, CDR2 SYDVKM. CDR3 protein: CASSRRTSNTGELFF. DNA of the CDR3: TGTGCCAGCAGTAGACGGACATCGAACACCGGGGAGCTGTTTTTT.

This clone was observed once. The CDR3: CASSLELAGGRDTQYF. CDR3 coding DNA: TGTGCCAGCAGCTTGGAACTAGCGGGGGGTAGAGATACGCAGTATTTT. This chain joins TRBV4-2 and TRBJ2-3, with 12 bases that match TRBD2. V lost 5 bases, J lost 5 bases, and 8 bases stayed unmatched. The CDR3 runs 16 residues. Germline values: CDR1 LGHNA, CDR2 YNFKEQ.

In DNA, the CDR3 is TGTGCCAGCAGGGGACAGGGAACGGCTGGAAACACCATATATTTT. Amino acid sequence: CASRGQGTAGNTIYF. This rearrangement joins TRBV2 to TRBJ1-3; 9 bases fit TRBD1. V gave up 6 bases and J gave up 2 bases; unmatched junction bases: 5. This CDR3 region has 15 residues. Germline values: CDR1 SNHLY, CDR2 FYNNEI.

This chain joins TRBV30 and TRBJ2-2, with 10 bases aligning to TRBD2. Germline CDR1 is GTSNPN and CDR2 is SVGIG (reference sequence). The CDR3 is made up of 16 amino acids. The V gene end was trimmed by 3 bases and the J gene end by 6 bases; junction bases not matched to a gene: 10. This CDR3 reads CAWRRDSGGTAGELFF. DNA for the CDR3: TGTGCCTGGAGGAGGGATAGCGGGGGGACCGCCGGGGAGCTGTTTTTT.

This chain uses TRBV4-3 with TRBJ1-4; no firm D call. Germline V gene data show CDR1 as LGHNA and CDR2 as YSLEER. CDR3 length: 15 amino acids. The V gene lost 4 bases and the J gene lost 7 bases, with 16 bases spanning the gap. DNA of the CDR3: TGCGCCAGCAGCCCCTTTGGTGGAGGCCCTGAAAAACTGTTTTTT. It is translated as CASSPFGGGPEKLFF.

The chain links TRBV6-5 to TRBJ1-1, with TRBD1 as a possible D gene (5 bases). Per the germline V gene, CDR1 is MNHEY and CDR2 is SVGAGI. CDR3 length: 16 residues. V was pared by 0 bases and J by 6 bases, with 17 bases between. This CDR3 reads CASSYSLRDAAAEAFF. DNA for the CDR3: TGTGCCAGCAGTTACTCTCTTAGGGACGCGGCCGCTGAAGCTTTCTTT.

The CDR3 sequence: CASTLVRGPDQPQHF. CDR3 sequence (DNA): TGCGCCAGCACCCTCGTGAGGGGCCCTGATCAGCCCCAGCATTTT. J is TRBJ1-5 and V is TRBV10-1, with D possibly TRBD1 on 5 matching bases. The CDR3 has 15 residues. Germline CDR1 and CDR2: WNHNN and SYGVQD (reference sequence). V was clipped by 7 bases and J by 5 bases, with 18 bases between them.

This clone has a handful of counts. J is TRBJ1-1 and V is TRBV10-2, with 7 positions matching TRBD1. This CDR3 comprises 12 residues. Trimming cost V 9 bases and J 1 base; bases outside gene matches: 2. The germline V gene has CDR1 WSHSY and CDR2 SAAADI. The CDR3 sequence is CASWDRNTEAFF. CDR3 sequence (DNA): TGCGCCAGTTGGGACAGGAACACTGAAGCTTTCTTT.